The clone carrying this T cell receptor (beta chain) was counted a single time. As yet, its antigen is unknown. This sample was included in a study of siplizumab effects on memory and regulatory T cells. General study findings and limits: Proliferating Tregs taken from siplizumab cultures were not shown to have a confirmed suppressive function. With siplizumab, cumulative frequency of CD4+ memory-derived alloreactive sequences dropped significantly. There were only a minor fraction of alloreactive clones that mapped to unstimulated subsets. The majority of clones, roughly 80-95% of proliferating CD4+ or CD8+ clones, lacked an assignable naive or memory phenotype.

Using immunoSEQ multiplex PCR, the repertoire was profiled, and TCRdb retains in-frame clones only, with some absent. This repertoire shows 90,000 to 120,000 clones, about 91% found once; its top ten account for about 0.7%. Germline CDR1 is SEHNR and CDR2 is FQNEAQ (reference sequence). With 5 bases removed from V and 4 bases from J, the gap between germline ends came to 11 bases. The CDR3 covers 13 residues. This TCR came from a human donor in good health. Sequenced sample: Tregs sorted from blood. The J gene is TRBJ2-5, the V gene TRBV7-9, with D possibly matching TRBD2 (6 bases). The CDR3 here is CASSPGRRETQYF. As DNA, the CDR3 is TGTGCCAGCAGCCCAGGGAGGAGAGAGACCCAGTACTTC. Filled out from reference TRBV7-9 and TRBJ2-5, the complete variable domain reads DTGVSQNPRHKITKRGQNVTFRCDPISEHNRLYWYRQTLGQGPEFLTYFQNEAQLEKSRLLSDRFSAERPKGSFSTLEIQRTEQGDSAMYLCASSPGRRETQYFGPGTRLLVL.